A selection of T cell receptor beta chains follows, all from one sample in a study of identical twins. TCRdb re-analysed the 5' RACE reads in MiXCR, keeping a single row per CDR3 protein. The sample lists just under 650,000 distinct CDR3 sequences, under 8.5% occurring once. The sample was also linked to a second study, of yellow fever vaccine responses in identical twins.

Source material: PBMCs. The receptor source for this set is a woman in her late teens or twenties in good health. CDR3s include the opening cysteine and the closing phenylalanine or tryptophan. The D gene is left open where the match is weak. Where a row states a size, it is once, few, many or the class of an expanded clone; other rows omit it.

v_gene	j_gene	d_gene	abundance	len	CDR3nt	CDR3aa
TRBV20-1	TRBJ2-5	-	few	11	TGCAGTGCCCCGGTAGGACCAGCCCAGTACTTC	CSAPVGPAQYF
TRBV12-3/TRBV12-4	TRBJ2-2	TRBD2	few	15	TGTGCCTCTTCCGGACTAGCGGGGTACACCGGGGAGCTGTTTTTT	CASSGLAGYTGELFF
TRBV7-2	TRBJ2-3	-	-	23	TGTGCCAGCATCGAAAAATCACACGGAGTGACCCCGGGCCGCCCCATGGGGACAGATACGCAGTATTTT	CASIEKSHGVTPGRPMGTDTQYF
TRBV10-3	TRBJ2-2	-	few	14	TGTGCCATCAGTGAAGGAGGTAACACCGGGGAGCTGTTTTTT	CAISEGGNTGELFF
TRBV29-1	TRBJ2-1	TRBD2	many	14	TGCAGCGTTGTTAGGGCGGGAGGTGGGAATGAGCAGTTCTTC	CSVVRAGGGNEQFF
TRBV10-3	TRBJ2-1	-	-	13	TGTGCCATCAGTGGAGCGCCCGTTAATGAGCAGTTCTTC	CAISGAPVNEQFF
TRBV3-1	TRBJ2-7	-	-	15	TGTGCCAGCAGCCACGGAACCAGGTTCCCCTACGAGCAGTACTTC	CASSHGTRFPYEQYF
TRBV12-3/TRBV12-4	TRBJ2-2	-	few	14	TGTGCCAGCAGTCGATACCCTAATAGCGGGGAGCTGTTTTTT	CASSRYPNSGELFF
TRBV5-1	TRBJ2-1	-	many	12	TGCGCCAGCAGCCAAACAAGCAATGAGCAGTTCTTC	CASSQTSNEQFF
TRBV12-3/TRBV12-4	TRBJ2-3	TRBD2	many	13	TGTGCTAATGGGCTAGCGGGAACAGATACGCAGTATTTT	CANGLAGTDTQYF
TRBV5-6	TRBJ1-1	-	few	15	TGTGCCAGCAGCAACAAATGGGGACAAAACACTGAAGCTTTCTTT	CASSNKWGQNTEAFF
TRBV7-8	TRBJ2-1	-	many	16	TGTGCCAGCAGCCGGAGCGGCGGTTTCCCCTACAATGAGCAGTTCTTC	CASSRSGGFPYNEQFF
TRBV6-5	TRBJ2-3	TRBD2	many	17	TGTGCCAGCAGTTCCCCGGGACTAGCGGCGGGCACAGATACGCAGTATTTT	CASSSPGLAAGTDTQYF
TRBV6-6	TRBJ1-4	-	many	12	TGTGCCAGCAGTTACAATAATGAAAAACTGTTTTTT	CASSYNNEKLFF
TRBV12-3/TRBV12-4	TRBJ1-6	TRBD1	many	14	TGTGCCAGCAGCTCGACAGGGAATAATTCACCCCTCCACTTT	CASSSTGNNSPLHF
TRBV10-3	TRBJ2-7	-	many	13	TGTGCCACCTCCGGGACCGTACTTAACGAGCAGTACTTC	CATSGTVLNEQYF